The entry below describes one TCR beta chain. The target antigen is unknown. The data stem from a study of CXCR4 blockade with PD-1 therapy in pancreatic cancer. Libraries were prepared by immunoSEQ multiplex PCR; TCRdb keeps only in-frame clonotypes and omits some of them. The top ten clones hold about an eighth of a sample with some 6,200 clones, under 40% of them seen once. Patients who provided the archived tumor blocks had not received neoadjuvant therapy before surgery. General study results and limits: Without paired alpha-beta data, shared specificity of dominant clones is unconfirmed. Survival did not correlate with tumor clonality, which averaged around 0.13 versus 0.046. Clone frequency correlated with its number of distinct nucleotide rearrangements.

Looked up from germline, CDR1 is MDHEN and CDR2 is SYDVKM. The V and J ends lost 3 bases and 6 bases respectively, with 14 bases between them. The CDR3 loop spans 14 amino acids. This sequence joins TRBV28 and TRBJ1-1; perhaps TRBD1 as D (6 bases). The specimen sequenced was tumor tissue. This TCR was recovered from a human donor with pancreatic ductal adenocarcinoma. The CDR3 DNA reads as TGTGCCAGCAGTTTTCCACAGGGAGTGGCTGAAGCTTTCTTT. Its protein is CASSFPQGVAEAFF.